These T cell receptor beta chains were read from a single sample in a study of cytomegalovirus exposure and HLA in healthy donors. Data came from immunoSEQ multiplex PCR; TCRdb stores just in-frame clones and leaves some out. The table shows around 190,000 clones, with 85% occurring only once. The sequenced sample consisted of PBMCs. The receptor source for this set is a man younger than 30 in good health and CMV-seropositive. Each CDR3 is given with its conserved first and last residue. Each record gives: J gene, CDR3 length, V gene, D gene, clone size, CDR3 protein, CDR3 DNA. A D gene is named only where the DNA matches it firmly. Clone size appears in some rows only: once, few, many, or a class for an expanded clone.

TRBJ2-3	13	TRBV5-4	NA	NA	CASSRTDTDTQYF	TGTGCCAGCAGCAGGACTGACACAGATACGCAGTATTTT
TRBJ1-2	13	TRBV10-3	TRBD1	NA	CAITGQGFGGYTF	TGTGCCATCACGGGACAGGGCTTCGGAGGCTACACCTTC
TRBJ1-4	14	TRBV10-1	TRBD1	few	CASSSDRGGEKLFF	TGCGCCAGCAGTTCAGACAGGGGAGGTGAAAAACTGTTTTTT
TRBJ2-3	16	TRBV7-8	NA	NA	CASSLEWRDSADTQYF	TGTGCCAGCAGCTTGGAGTGGCGGGATTCCGCAGATACGCAGTATTTT
TRBJ2-7	15	TRBV28	NA	once	CASSSGAGALYEQYF	TGTGCCAGCAGTTCCGGAGCAGGGGCCCTCTACGAGCAGTACTTC
TRBJ2-7	15	TRBV27	NA	NA	CASTPLERVTYEQYF	TGTGCCAGCACCCCCTTAGAGAGGGTGACCTACGAGCAGTACTTC
TRBJ1-1	13	TRBV30	NA	NA	CAWSVNTNTEAFF	TGTGCCTGGAGTGTTAACACGAACACTGAAGCTTTCTTT
TRBJ2-3	21	TRBV4-1	TRBD1	NA	CASSHPKGQKEHFGSTDTQYF	TGCGCCAGCAGCCATCCAAAGGGACAGAAGGAGCATTTTGGCAGCACAGATACGCAGTATTTT
TRBJ2-7	15	TRBV6-1	TRBD1	many	CASSEETGGAYEQYF	TGTGCCAGCAGTGAAGAGACAGGGGGCGCCTACGAGCAGTACTTC
TRBJ2-3	14	TRBV10-1	TRBD1	NA	CASRPNLEQGPQYF	TGCGCCAGCAGACCCAATCTCGAACAGGGGCCGCAGTATTTT
TRBJ2-5	15	TRBV9	TRBD2	NA	CASSVAIGGKETQYF	TGTGCCAGCAGCGTAGCGATCGGGGGGAAAGAGACCCAGTACTTC
TRBJ1-6	12	TRBV2	NA	NA	CASDRWGRDLHF	TGTGCCAGCGATAGGTGGGGTCGGGACCTCCACTTT
TRBJ2-7	13	TRBV7-8	NA	NA	CASSLGANYEQYF	TGTGCCAGCAGCTTAGGGGCCAACTACGAGCAGTACTTC
TRBJ2-1	17	TRBV7-2	NA	NA	CASSLPRSEPSYNEQFF	TGTGCCAGCAGCCTTCCCCGGTCTGAGCCCTCCTACAATGAGCAGTTCTTC
TRBJ1-2	13	TRBV30	NA	few	CAWSAPGVSSYTF	TGTGCCTGGAGTGCGCCCGGGGTCAGTAGTTACACCTTC
TRBJ2-6	16	TRBV19	NA	NA	CASSTQGWSGANVLTF	TGTGCCAGTAGTACCCAGGGGTGGTCTGGGGCCAACGTCCTGACTTTC
TRBJ2-7	14	TRBV27	NA	once	CASKFLKGSGEQYF	TGTGCCAGCAAATTTCTAAAGGGGAGCGGGGAGCAGTACTTC
TRBJ1-1	15	TRBV2	NA	NA	CASNEGGRGNTEAFF	TGTGCCAGCAACGAAGGTGGGAGAGGGAACACTGAAGCTTTCTTT